The T cell receptor (beta chain) described here comes from a study of shared clonotypes between healthy human individuals. Study-level results: Four donors showed sharing of 4.5% to 5% of naive CD4 clonotypes.

Method: immunoSEQ multiplex PCR; TCRdb's copy keeps in-frame clones and lacks some. The profile covers more than 1,200,000 clones, with around 98.5% appearing a single time and approximately 0.4% taken by the ten largest. For this clone: Its specificity is unknown.

This clonotype was obtained from a man aged 25 to 40 in good health. Sample: naive CD4+ T cells sorted from blood. Sample subset: CD45RA+ positively selected.

The CDR3 region has the DNA TGTGCCAGCAGTTTTCAACTACGCGAGACCCAGTACTTC. It specifies CASSFQLRETQYF. This chain links TRBV28 with TRBJ2-5; D gene unclear. Germline CDR1 is MDHEN and CDR2 is SYDVKM. Trimming left V 3 bases short and J 5 bases short, with 10 bases between. The CDR3 has 13 amino acids.